Presented here are 6 T cell receptor beta chains from one specimen sequenced in a study of shared clonotypes between healthy human individuals. The repertoire was sequenced with immunoSEQ multiplex PCR; TCRdb's copy has only in-frame clones and lacks some. The table records about 2.3 million clones, about nine tenths of them present only once. Sequencing was carried out using naive CD4+ T cells from PBMCs. Subset indicated: CD45RA+ positively selected. The source of these receptors is a man between 18 and 29 years old in good health. Some clones in this sample may be carry-over from other donors' samples.

This sequence joins TRBV2 and TRBJ2-5; no clear D. V shed 3 bases and J shed 3 bases, with 17 bases lying between them. The CDR3 extends over 16 amino acids. The V gene's germline CDR1 is SNHLY and CDR2 FYNNEI. As DNA, the CDR3 is TGTGCCAGCAGTGAGGGCGTCGAGGCTCTGAAAGAGACCCAGTACTTC. It translates to CASSEGVEALKETQYF.

This rearrangement joins TRBV21-1 to TRBJ2-1; the DNA was not used to check the table's D call, TRBD2. TRBV21-1 is annotated as a pseudogene. The CDR3 spans 17 residues. CDR3 residues: CASSTKRTSGTGNEQFF. In DNA form, the CDR3 reads TGTGCCAGCAGCACCAAAAGGACTAGCGGGACAGGGAATGAGCAGTTCTTC.

V and J are TRBV7-3 and TRBJ2-6; TRBD2 agrees at 7 bases. J was trimmed by 0 bases and V by 2 bases; bases with no gene match: 7. The germline CDR1 and CDR2 sequences are SGHTA and FQGTGA. The length of the CDR3 is 18 residues. The CDR3 DNA reads TGTGCCAGCAGCTTAGTGGGGACTAAATCCTCTGGGGCCAACGTCCTGACTTTC. Its protein product is CASSLVGTKSSGANVLTF.

The rearrangement links TRBV6-5 to TRBJ2-1, with no clear D. The CDR3 spans 14 residues. The V end was cut by 2 bases, the J end by 2 bases, with 7 bases between. CDR1 and CDR2 (germline): MNHEY, SVGAGI. CDR3 coding DNA: TGTGCCAGCAGTTACGGCAGGCCCTACAATGAGCAGTTCTTC. Protein: CASSYGRPYNEQFF.

V is TRBV15 and J is TRBJ2-3; D remains unclear. The CDR3 loop spans 12 amino acids. V was pared by 6 bases and J by 2 bases, with 6 bases between. From germline, CDR1 is LNHNV and CDR2 YYDKDF (reference sequence). The CDR3 coding sequence is TGTGCCACCAGATACATCACAGATACGCAGTATTTT. Translated: CATRYITDTQYF.

The chain uses TRBV6-5 and TRBJ1-2; D ambiguous. In germline, CDR1 is MNHEY, CDR2 SVGAGI. V lost 4 bases and J 6 bases, leaving 15 bases between the germline ends. This CDR3 spans 14 amino acids. This chain's CDR3 is CASSSQTTSNGYTF. CDR3 sequence (DNA): TGTGCCAGCAGTTCCCAAACAACTTCTAATGGCTACACCTTC.